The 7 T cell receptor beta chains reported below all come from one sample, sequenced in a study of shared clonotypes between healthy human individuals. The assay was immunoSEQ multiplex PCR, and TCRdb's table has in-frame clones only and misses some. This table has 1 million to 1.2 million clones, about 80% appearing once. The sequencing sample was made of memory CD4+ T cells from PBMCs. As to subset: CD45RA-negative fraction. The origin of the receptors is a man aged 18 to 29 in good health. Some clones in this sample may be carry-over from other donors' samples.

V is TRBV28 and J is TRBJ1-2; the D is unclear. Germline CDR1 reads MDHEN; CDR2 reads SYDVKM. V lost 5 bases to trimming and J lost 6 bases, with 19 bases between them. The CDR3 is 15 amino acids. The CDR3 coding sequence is TGTGCCAGCAGTGACCCGGGATCCCTATGGGATGGCTACACCTTC. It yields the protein CASSDPGSLWDGYTF.

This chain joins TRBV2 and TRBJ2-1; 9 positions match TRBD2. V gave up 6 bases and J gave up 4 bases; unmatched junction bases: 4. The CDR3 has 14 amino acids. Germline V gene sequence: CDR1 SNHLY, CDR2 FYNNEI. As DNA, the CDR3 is TGTGCCAGCAGACTTCTAGCGGGGTACAATGAGCAGTTCTTC. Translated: CASRLLAGYNEQFF.

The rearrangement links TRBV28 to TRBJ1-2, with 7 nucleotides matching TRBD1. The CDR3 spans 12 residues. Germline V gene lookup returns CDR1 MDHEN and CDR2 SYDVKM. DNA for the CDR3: TGTGCATCAGGGGGGCTAGGCTATGGCTACACCTTC. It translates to CASGGLGYGYTF.

The CDR3 region is CASSSGTGENEQFF. The DNA of the CDR3 is TGTGCCAGCAGCTCGGGGACAGGGGAAAATGAGCAGTTCTTC. The chain uses TRBV7-9 and TRBJ2-1; 10 positions agree with TRBD1. This CDR3 is built from 14 residues. Trimming removed 4 bases from V and 7 bases from J; junction bases left unmatched: 4. The germline V gene encodes CDR1 SEHNR and CDR2 FQNEAQ (reference sequence).

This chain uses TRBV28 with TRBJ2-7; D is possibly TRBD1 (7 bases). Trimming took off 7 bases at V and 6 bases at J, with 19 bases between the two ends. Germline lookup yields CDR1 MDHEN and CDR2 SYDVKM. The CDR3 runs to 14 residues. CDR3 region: CASNSGGGPSEQYF. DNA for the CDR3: TGTGCCAGCAACTCAGGGGGAGGCCCTTCCGAGCAGTACTTC.

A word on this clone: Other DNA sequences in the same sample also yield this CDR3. The CDR3 sequence: CSVEGGGYTF. In nucleotides, the CDR3 is TGCAGCGTTGAAGGGGGAGGCTACACCTTC. V usage is TRBV29-1 and J usage is TRBJ1-2; D not certain. Trimming stripped 1 base from V and 8 bases from J, with 5 bases between. Looked up from germline, CDR1 is SQVTM and CDR2 is ANQGSEA. This CDR3 spans 10 amino acids.

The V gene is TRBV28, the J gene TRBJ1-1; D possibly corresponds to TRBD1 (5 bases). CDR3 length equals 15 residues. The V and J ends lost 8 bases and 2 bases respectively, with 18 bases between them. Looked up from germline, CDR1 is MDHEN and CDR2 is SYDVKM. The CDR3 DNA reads TGTGCCAGCCGCTCCACCGGGACGGTAAACACTGAAGCTTTCTTT. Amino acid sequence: CASRSTGTVNTEAFF.